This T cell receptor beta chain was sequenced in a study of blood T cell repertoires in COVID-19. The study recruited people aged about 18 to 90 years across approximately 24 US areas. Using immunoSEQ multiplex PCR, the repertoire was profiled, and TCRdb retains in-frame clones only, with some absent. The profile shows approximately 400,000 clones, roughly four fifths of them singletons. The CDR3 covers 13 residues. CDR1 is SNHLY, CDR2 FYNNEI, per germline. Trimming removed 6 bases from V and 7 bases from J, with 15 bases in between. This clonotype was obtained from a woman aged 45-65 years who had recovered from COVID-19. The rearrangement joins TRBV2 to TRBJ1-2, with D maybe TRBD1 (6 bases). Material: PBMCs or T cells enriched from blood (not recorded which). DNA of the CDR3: TGTGCCAGCAGATCGGACAGCCTAGCTGGCTACACCTTC. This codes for CASRSDSLAGYTF.